Listed below are T cell receptor beta chains from one sample, sequenced in a study of blood T cells in healthy people across ages. TCRdb re-analysed the 5' RACE reads in MiXCR, keeping a single row per CDR3 protein. In the table there are 1.5 million to 1.8 million distinct CDR3 sequences, about 42% of which are singletons. Sequenced: blood. All receptors derive from a woman aged 18-29 years in good health. CDR3s include the opening cysteine and the closing phenylalanine or tryptophan. D genes are given only for firm matches. Clone size appears in some rows only: once, few, many, or a class for an expanded clone.

V: TRBV6-5
size: -
D: TRBD1
J: TRBJ2-1
DNA: TGTGCCAGCAGTACGGACAGGGCCGTAAACAATGAGCAGTTCTTC
CDR3: CASSTDRAVNNEQFF

V: TRBV6-6
size: -
D: TRBD2
J: TRBJ2-7
DNA: TGTGCCAGCAGAATAGCGGGGCCATCCTACGAGCAGTACTTC
CDR3: CASRIAGPSYEQYF

V: TRBV7-2
size: -
D: TRBD2
J: TRBJ2-7
DNA: TGTGCCAGCAGCCCCCGACCGGGACTAAATCTTATACAATCCTACGAGCAGTACTTC
CDR3: CASSPRPGLNLIQSYEQYF

V: TRBV12-3/TRBV12-4
size: -
D: TRBD2
J: TRBJ2-1
DNA: TGTGCCAGCAGTTTGGGAGGGGCGGGAGGTGCGAGTCACAATGAGCAGTTCTTC
CDR3: CASSLGGAGGASHNEQFF

V: TRBV3-1
size: -
D: TRBD2
J: TRBJ2-1
DNA: TGTGCCAGCACACTGAGACTAGCGGGGACCTACAATGAGCAGTTCTTC
CDR3: CASTLRLAGTYNEQFF

V: TRBV7-9
size: once
D: -
J: TRBJ1-1
DNA: TGTGCCAGCAGCATATGGACCAATGAAGCTTTCTTT
CDR3: CASSIWTNEAFF

V: TRBV7-9
size: -
D: -
J: TRBJ1-5
DNA: TGTGCCAGCAGCTTAAGAGGGGGACCCCTCGATCAGCCCCAGCATTTT
CDR3: CASSLRGGPLDQPQHF

V: TRBV7-8
size: -
D: -
J: TRBJ2-7
DNA: TGTGCCAGCAGCTTAGGTGTGACAGGAGGTTACGAGCAGTACTTC
CDR3: CASSLGVTGGYEQYF

V: TRBV2
size: -
D: -
J: TRBJ2-4
DNA: TGTGCCAGCAGTAACCCCCACGGAGCCAAAAACATTCAGTACTTC
CDR3: CASSNPHGAKNIQYF

V: TRBV20-1
size: -
D: -
J: TRBJ2-5
DNA: TGCGGTAGGCCTCTTCAGTACTTC
CDR3: CGRPLQYF

V: TRBV29-1
size: -
D: -
J: TRBJ2-7
DNA: TGCAGCGCCGAAGACGATTCCTACGAGCAGTACTTC
CDR3: CSAEDDSYEQYF

V: TRBV20-1
size: -
D: TRBD2
J: TRBJ2-1
DNA: TGCAGTGCTAGAGGGGAGCGGGAGGGTCCCTACAATGAGCAGTTCTTC
CDR3: CSARGEREGPYNEQFF

V: TRBV13
size: few
D: TRBD1
J: TRBJ2-1
DNA: TGTGCCAGCAGCATTGGACAGGAGATGTGGGATGAGCAGTTCTTC
CDR3: CASSIGQEMWDEQFF

V: TRBV5-1
size: -
D: TRBD2
J: TRBJ2-7
DNA: TGCGCCACCAACCCCTATAGCGGGGGGGGGTACAATGAGCAGTACTTC
CDR3: CATNPYSGGGYNEQYF

V: TRBV20-1
size: few
D: TRBD1
J: TRBJ2-1
DNA: TGCAGTGCTAGAGAGGAGACAGGGGTTTTAGATGAGCAGTTCTTC
CDR3: CSAREETGVLDEQFF

V: TRBV4-1
size: few
D: -
J: TRBJ1-2
DNA: TGCGCCAGCAGCCTGACCAGCAGCCCCTATGGCTACACCTTC
CDR3: CASSLTSSPYGYTF

V: TRBV24-1
size: -
D: TRBD2
J: TRBJ2-3
DNA: TGTGCCACCAGTGACCCGACTAGCGGAGCCATGACGCAGTATTTT
CDR3: CATSDPTSGAMTQYF

V: TRBV18
size: -
D: -
J: TRBJ1-1
DNA: TGTGCCAGCTCACCACGTGAGGGAAGGAACACTGAAGCTTTCTTT
CDR3: CASSPREGRNTEAFF

V: TRBV14
size: -
D: -
J: TRBJ2-3
DNA: TGTGCCAGCAGCCGGTTTCCCACTAGCACAGATACGCAGTATTTT
CDR3: CASSRFPTSTDTQYF

V: TRBV6-5
size: -
D: -
J: TRBJ2-7
DNA: TGTGCCAGCAGGCACAGGAACTACGAGCAGTACTTC
CDR3: CASRHRNYEQYF

V: TRBV28
size: few
D: -
J: TRBJ2-5
DNA: TGTGCCAGTAGTTTACGGCGGGGGCAGGGGACCCAGTACTTC
CDR3: CASSLRRGQGTQYF

V: TRBV7-9
size: -
D: -
J: TRBJ2-3
DNA: TGTGCCAGCAGCTTAGAGGACAGTTACACAAATACGCAGTATTTT
CDR3: CASSLEDSYTNTQYF

V: TRBV5-1
size: few
D: -
J: TRBJ2-1
DNA: TGCGCCAGCAGCATTACTACCGAGCAGTTCTTC
CDR3: CASSITTEQFF

V: TRBV20-1
size: -
D: -
J: TRBJ2-1
DNA: TGCAGTGCTAGAGATAAAAGTTATGAGCAGTTCTTC
CDR3: CSARDKSYEQFF

V: TRBV10-3
size: -
D: -
J: TRBJ2-7
DNA: TGTGCCATCAGTGAGGCGGGACGCTCAGCCGAGCAGTACTTC
CDR3: CAISEAGRSAEQYF

V: TRBV7-2
size: few
D: -
J: TRBJ2-3
DNA: TGTGCCAGCAGCTTAGAAGAAGGGGCTGAGGCAGATACGCAGTATTTT
CDR3: CASSLEEGAEADTQYF

V: TRBV27
size: -
D: -
J: TRBJ1-2
DNA: TGTGCCAGCAGTTTAAGTCGGCAGTATGGTGGCTACACCTTC
CDR3: CASSLSRQYGGYTF

V: TRBV29-1
size: -
D: -
J: TRBJ2-3
DNA: TGCAGCGTTAAAGGGGGGTCGGGAGCGATAGGACCGTTTGATACGCAGTATTTT
CDR3: CSVKGGSGAIGPFDTQYF

V: TRBV6-6
size: -
D: -
J: TRBJ1-5
DNA: TGTGCCAGCAAGAACGGGAGGGGGCAGCCCCAGCATTTT
CDR3: CASKNGRGQPQHF

V: TRBV29-1
size: few
D: -
J: TRBJ1-5
DNA: TGCAGCGTTGAACTCGGGGAAGGACAGCCCCAGCATTTT
CDR3: CSVELGEGQPQHF

V: TRBV12-3/TRBV12-4
size: few
D: TRBD1
J: TRBJ2-3
DNA: TGTGCCAGCAGCTACCCCCGGGACAGGGGATTTGCAGATACGCAGTATTTT
CDR3: CASSYPRDRGFADTQYF

V: TRBV20-1
size: -
D: -
J: TRBJ2-1
DNA: TGCAGTGCCGAAGACCGTACCTCCTACAATGAGCAGTTCTTC
CDR3: CSAEDRTSYNEQFF

V: TRBV12-3/TRBV12-4
size: few
D: TRBD2
J: TRBJ2-2
DNA: TGTGCCAGCAGTTCGACTAGCTACACCGGGGAGCTGTTTTTT
CDR3: CASSSTSYTGELFF

V: TRBV11-2
size: once
D: TRBD1
J: TRBJ2-7
DNA: TGTGCCAGCAGTCGGCCGGGACAGGGGGTTGGAGGTGAGCAGTACTTC
CDR3: CASSRPGQGVGGEQYF

V: TRBV7-8
size: -
D: -
J: TRBJ1-1
DNA: TGTGCCAGCAGCTTAGAAGGGTGGTCTGAAGCTTTCTTT
CDR3: CASSLEGWSEAFF

V: TRBV3-1
size: once
D: -
J: TRBJ2-5
DNA: TGTGCCAGCAGCCGAGGGACCACATCGCAAGAGACCCAGTACTTC
CDR3: CASSRGTTSQETQYF

V: TRBV29-1
size: -
D: -
J: TRBJ2-5
DNA: TGCAGCGCTGAAGAACAAGACAAACGGGAGTACTTC
CDR3: CSAEEQDKREYF

V: TRBV9
size: -
D: -
J: TRBJ1-5
DNA: TGTGCCAGCAGCGTAACGGCGAATCAGCCCCAGCATTTT
CDR3: CASSVTANQPQHF

V: TRBV9
size: -
D: -
J: TRBJ2-2
DNA: TGTGCCAGCAGCGTTCCCGGCGGGAAGAACACCGGGGAGCTGTTTTTT
CDR3: CASSVPGGKNTGELFF

V: TRBV12-3/TRBV12-4
size: -
D: TRBD2
J: TRBJ2-5
DNA: TGTGCCAGCAATCTTCGACTAGCGGGCGGCCAGGAGACCCAGTACTTC
CDR3: CASNLRLAGGQETQYF

V: TRBV3-1
size: few
D: -
J: TRBJ1-2
DNA: TGTGCCAGCAGTACGGTAGGGGAAGCGGGTAACTATGGCTACACCTTC
CDR3: CASSTVGEAGNYGYTF

V: TRBV6-2/TRBV6-3
size: -
D: TRBD1
J: TRBJ1-1
DNA: TGTGCCAGCAGTTGGGACAGGCTGATATGGGCTGAAGCTTTCTTT
CDR3: CASSWDRLIWAEAFF

V: TRBV20-1
size: few
D: -
J: TRBJ1-4
DNA: TGCAGTGCCACAATATCCGGGACCCCCCTACTGTTTTTT
CDR3: CSATISGTPLLFF

V: TRBV6-2/TRBV6-3
size: -
D: TRBD1
J: TRBJ1-2
DNA: TGTGCCAGCGTCCAGGGGGCGACGATTTTTTATGGCTACACCTTC
CDR3: CASVQGATIFYGYTF

V: TRBV28
size: -
D: -
J: TRBJ2-7
DNA: TGTGCCAGCAGTTTGATGGCCTCCTACAATGAGCAGTACTTC
CDR3: CASSLMASYNEQYF

V: TRBV4-3
size: -
D: TRBD1
J: TRBJ2-1
DNA: TGCGCCAGCAGCCAAGGACAGGGGATTGGGGAGCAGTTCTTC
CDR3: CASSQGQGIGEQFF

V: TRBV6-1
size: -
D: -
J: TRBJ1-4
DNA: TGTGCCGCTCGGGGTGGTGAAAAACTGTTTTTT
CDR3: CAARGGEKLFF

V: TRBV20-1
size: few
D: TRBD2
J: TRBJ2-7
DNA: TGCAGTGCACCGACTAGCGTGAGTAAGGGCGAGCAGTACTTC
CDR3: CSAPTSVSKGEQYF

V: TRBV15
size: -
D: -
J: TRBJ2-5
DNA: TGTGCCACCAGCAGAACAGAGACCCAGTACTTC
CDR3: CATSRTETQYF

V: TRBV6-5
size: -
D: -
J: TRBJ2-7
DNA: TGTGCCAGCAGTCTCCACCGAGGCGAGCAGTACTTC
CDR3: CASSLHRGEQYF

V: TRBV5-5
size: -
D: -
J: TRBJ1-1
DNA: TGTGCCAGCACCAAGGAGTTAATGAACACTGAAGCTTTCTTT
CDR3: CASTKELMNTEAFF

V: TRBV20-1
size: few
D: -
J: TRBJ2-3
DNA: TGCAGTGCTAGAGAGCGGGTCACAGATACGCAGTATTTT
CDR3: CSARERVTDTQYF

V: TRBV11-2
size: -
D: -
J: TRBJ2-2
DNA: TGTGCCAGCAGCTTTTGGGGGAACACCGGGGAGCTGTTTTTT
CDR3: CASSFWGNTGELFF

V: TRBV4-1
size: many
D: -
J: TRBJ2-7
DNA: TGCGCCAGCAGCCAAGACCTTGGACAGACTTTCTCCTACGAGCAGTACTTC
CDR3: CASSQDLGQTFSYEQYF

V: TRBV12-3/TRBV12-4
size: few
D: -
J: TRBJ1-5
DNA: TGTGCCAGCAGCCCCATACAGGAGGGTCAGCCCCAGCATTTT
CDR3: CASSPIQEGQPQHF

V: TRBV29-1
size: -
D: -
J: TRBJ2-7
DNA: TGCAGCGTTGAAGATATAGGCCCCAGCTCCTACGAGCAGTACTTC
CDR3: CSVEDIGPSSYEQYF

V: TRBV20-1
size: -
D: TRBD1
J: TRBJ1-5
DNA: TGCAGTGCCGAATTCGGGACAGCGGGACAGCCCCAGCATTTT
CDR3: CSAEFGTAGQPQHF

V: TRBV7-2
size: -
D: -
J: TRBJ2-7
DNA: TGTGCCAGCACCTTGGGGTCGGGAGTTGGCTCCTACGAGCAGTACTTC
CDR3: CASTLGSGVGSYEQYF

V: TRBV20-1
size: -
D: TRBD2
J: TRBJ2-1
DNA: TGCAGTGCTAGATCCCGGACTAGCGACTACAATGAGCAGTTCTTC
CDR3: CSARSRTSDYNEQFF

V: TRBV4-3
size: -
D: -
J: TRBJ1-3
DNA: TGCGCCAGCAGCCAAGATCTGGGGAACGGTGGAAACACCATATATTTT
CDR3: CASSQDLGNGGNTIYF